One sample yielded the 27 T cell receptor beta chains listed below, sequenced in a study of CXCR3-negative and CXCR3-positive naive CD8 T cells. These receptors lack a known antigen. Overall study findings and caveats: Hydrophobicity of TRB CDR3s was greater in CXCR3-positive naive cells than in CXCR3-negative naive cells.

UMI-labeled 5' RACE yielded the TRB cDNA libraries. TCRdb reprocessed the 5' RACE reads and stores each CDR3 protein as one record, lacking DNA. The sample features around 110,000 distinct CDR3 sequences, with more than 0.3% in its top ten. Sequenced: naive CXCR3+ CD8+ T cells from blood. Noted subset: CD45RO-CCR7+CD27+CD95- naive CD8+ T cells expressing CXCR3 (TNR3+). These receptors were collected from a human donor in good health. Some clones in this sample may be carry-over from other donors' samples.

CDR3 sequence reads: CASSLTSGRDGELFF. The V call is TRBV19, the J call TRBJ2-2; TCRdb indicates TRBD2, and absent DNA this call remains unverified. This CDR3 region has 15 residues. From germline, CDR1 is LNHDA and CDR2 SQIVND (reference sequence).

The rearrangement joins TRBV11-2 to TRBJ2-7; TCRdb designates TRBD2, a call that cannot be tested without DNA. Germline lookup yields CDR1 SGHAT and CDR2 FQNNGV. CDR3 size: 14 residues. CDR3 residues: CASSSRYSMYEQYF.

The CDR3: CASSFRQRVNNEQFF. The chain joins TRBV5-6 to TRBJ2-1; the D call of TRBD2 rests on TCRdb alone, since no DNA is present to check it. Per the germline V gene, CDR1 is SGHDT and CDR2 is YYEEEE. The CDR3 extends over 15 amino acids.

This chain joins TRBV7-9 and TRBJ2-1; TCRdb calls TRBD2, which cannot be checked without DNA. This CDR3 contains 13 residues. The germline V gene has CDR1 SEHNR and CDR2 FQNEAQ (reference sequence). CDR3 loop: CASSLGLEREQFF. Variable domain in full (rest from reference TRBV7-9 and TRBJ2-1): DTGVSQNPRHKITKRGQNVTFRCDPISEHNRLYWYRQTLGQGPEFLTYFQNEAQLEKSRLLSDRFSAERPKGSFSTLEIQRTEQGDSAMYLCASSLGLEREQFFGPGTRLTVL.

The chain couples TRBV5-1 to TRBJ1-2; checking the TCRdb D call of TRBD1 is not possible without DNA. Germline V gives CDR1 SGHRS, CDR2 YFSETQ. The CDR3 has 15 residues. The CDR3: CASSSGTRVNYGYTF. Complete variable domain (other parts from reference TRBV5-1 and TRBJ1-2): KAGVTQTPRYLIKTRGQQVTLSCSPISGHRSVSWYQQTPGQGLQFLFEYFSETQRNKGNFPGRFSGRQFSNSRSEMNVSTLELGDSALYLCASSSGTRVNYGYTFGSGTRLTVV.

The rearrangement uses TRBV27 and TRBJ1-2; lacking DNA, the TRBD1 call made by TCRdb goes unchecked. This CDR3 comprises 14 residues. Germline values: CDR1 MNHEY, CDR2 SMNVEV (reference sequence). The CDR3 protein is CATGARGHSYGYTF.

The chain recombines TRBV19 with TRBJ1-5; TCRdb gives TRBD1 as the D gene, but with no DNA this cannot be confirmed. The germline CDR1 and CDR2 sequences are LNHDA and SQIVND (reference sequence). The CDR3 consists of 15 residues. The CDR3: CASSTWTSSNQPQHF.

This CDR3 is CASSQEITGSSYEQYF. This chain uses TRBV4-3 with TRBJ2-7. Germline loops: CDR1 LGHNA, CDR2 YSLEER. The CDR3 is made up of 16 amino acids.

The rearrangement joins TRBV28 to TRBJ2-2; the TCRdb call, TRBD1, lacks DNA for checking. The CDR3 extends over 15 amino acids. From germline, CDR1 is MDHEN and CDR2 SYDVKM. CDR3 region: CASTPTGSNTGELFF.

The CDR3 reads CSAQESSYNEQFF. The gene calls are TRBV29-1 and TRBJ2-1. The CDR3 has 13 amino acids. The germline V gene has CDR1 SQVTM and CDR2 ANQGSEA.

The CDR3 sequence: CVSSVGETQYF. The chain employs TRBV9 and TRBJ2-5. Germline V lookup: CDR1 SGDLS, CDR2 YYNGEE. The length of the CDR3 is 11 residues.

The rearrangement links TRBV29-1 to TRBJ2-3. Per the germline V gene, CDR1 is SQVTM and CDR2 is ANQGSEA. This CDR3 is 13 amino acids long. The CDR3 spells CSVPAGFEDTQYF.

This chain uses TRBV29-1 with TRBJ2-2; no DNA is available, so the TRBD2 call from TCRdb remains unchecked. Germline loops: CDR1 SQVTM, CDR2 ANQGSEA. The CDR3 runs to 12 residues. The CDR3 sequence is CSSYGGSGELFF.

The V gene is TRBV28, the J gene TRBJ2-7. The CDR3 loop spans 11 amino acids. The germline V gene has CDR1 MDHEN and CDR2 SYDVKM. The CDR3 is CASSPRYEQYF.

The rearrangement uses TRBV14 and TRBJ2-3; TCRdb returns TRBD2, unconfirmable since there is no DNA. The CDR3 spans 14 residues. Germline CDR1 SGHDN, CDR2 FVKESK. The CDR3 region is CASSLDYSTDTQYF.

CDR3 in amino acids: CASSSPQRGTGELFF. The J gene is TRBJ2-2, the V gene TRBV18; TCRdb names TRBD2, which stays unverified in the absence of DNA. The CDR3 is 15 amino acids. Per germline, CDR1 KGHSH and CDR2 LQKENI.

CDR3 protein: CASSFVGGTTYEQYF. This chain uses TRBV28 with TRBJ2-7; without DNA, the TCRdb call of TRBD1 cannot be checked. The CDR3 covers 15 residues. CDR1 and CDR2 (germline): MDHEN, SYDVKM.

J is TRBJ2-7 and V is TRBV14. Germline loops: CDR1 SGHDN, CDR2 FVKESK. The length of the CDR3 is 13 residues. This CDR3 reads CASSRQGSYEQYF.

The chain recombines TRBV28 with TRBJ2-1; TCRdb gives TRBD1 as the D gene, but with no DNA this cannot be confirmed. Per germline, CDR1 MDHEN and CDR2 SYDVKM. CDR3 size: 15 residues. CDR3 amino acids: CASSPDFGQYNEQFF.

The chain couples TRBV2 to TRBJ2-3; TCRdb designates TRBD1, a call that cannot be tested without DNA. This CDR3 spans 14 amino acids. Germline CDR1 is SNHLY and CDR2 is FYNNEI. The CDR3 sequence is CASSGGDLTDTQYF.

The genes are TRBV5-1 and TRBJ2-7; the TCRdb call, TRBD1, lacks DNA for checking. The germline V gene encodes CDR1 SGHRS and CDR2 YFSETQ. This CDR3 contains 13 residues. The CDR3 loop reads CASSPLRGDEQYF.

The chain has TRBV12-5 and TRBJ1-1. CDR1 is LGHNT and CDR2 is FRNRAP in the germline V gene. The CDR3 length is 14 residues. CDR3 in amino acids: CASGLVSRNTEAFF.

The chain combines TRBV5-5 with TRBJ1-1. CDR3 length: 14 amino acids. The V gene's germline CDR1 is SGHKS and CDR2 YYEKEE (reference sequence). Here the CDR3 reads CASSLSLGNTEAFF. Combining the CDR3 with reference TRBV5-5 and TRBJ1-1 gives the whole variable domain DAGVTQSPTHLIKTRGQQVTLRCSPISGHKSVSWYQQVLGQGPQFIFQYYEKEERGRGNFPDRFSARQFPNYSSELNVNALLLGDSALYLCASSLSLGNTEAFFGQGTRLTVV.

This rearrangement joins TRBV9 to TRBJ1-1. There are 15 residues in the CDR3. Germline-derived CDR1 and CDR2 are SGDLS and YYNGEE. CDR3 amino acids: CASSFLDNTNTEAFF.

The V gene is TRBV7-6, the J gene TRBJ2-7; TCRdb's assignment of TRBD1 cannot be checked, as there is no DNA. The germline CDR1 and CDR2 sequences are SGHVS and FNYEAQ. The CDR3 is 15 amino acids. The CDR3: CASSLDSGTNNEQYF.

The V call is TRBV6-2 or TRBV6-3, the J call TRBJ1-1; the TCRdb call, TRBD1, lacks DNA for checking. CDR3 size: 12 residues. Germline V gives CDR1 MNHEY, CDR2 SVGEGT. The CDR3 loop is CASSTPGSEAFF.

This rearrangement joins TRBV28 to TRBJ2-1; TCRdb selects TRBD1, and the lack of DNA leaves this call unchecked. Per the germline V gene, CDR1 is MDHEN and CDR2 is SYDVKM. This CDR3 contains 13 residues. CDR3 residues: CASWTGGYNEQFF. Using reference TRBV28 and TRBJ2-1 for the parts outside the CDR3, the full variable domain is DVKVTQSSRYLVKRTGEKVFLECVQDMDHENMFWYRQDPGLGLRLIYFSYDVKMKEKGDIPEGYSVSREKKERFSLILESASTNQTSMYLCASWTGGYNEQFFGPGTRLTVL.